The 10 T cell receptor beta chains in this list originate from one sample, sequenced in a study of CD8+ T cells in alopecia areata. RNA was extracted and reverse transcribed into cDNA as the sequencing template. Produced via immunoSEQ multiplex PCR; TCRdb's table is partial and in-frame only. Of some 120,000 clones in the sample, around 48% were seen once. What was sequenced was NKG2D-low CD8+ T cells sorted from blood. Every receptor here comes from a human donor with alopecia areata.

This clone has only a few counts. This rearrangement joins TRBV7-9 to TRBJ2-6; D unclear. This CDR3 is built from 18 residues. V was trimmed by 1 base and J by 0 bases, leaving 13 bases between them. CDR1 is SEHNR, CDR2 FQNEAQ, per germline (reference sequence). The CDR3 DNA reads TGTGCCAGCAGCTTAGTGGTCACCGCGAGCTCTGGGGCCAACGTCCTGACTTTC. It translates to CASSLVVTASSGANVLTF.

The chain recombines TRBV29-1 with TRBJ1-2; D call uncertain. The CDR3 is 12 residues long. V gave up 5 bases and J gave up 6 bases, with 13 bases separating them. Per the germline V gene, CDR1 is SQVTM and CDR2 is ANQGSEA. CDR3 bases: TGCAGCGTTTTTCAAGGGAGTGATGGCTACACCTTC. Its protein product is CSVFQGSDGYTF.

In this sample, this clone turned up a few times. V usage is TRBV7-9 and J usage is TRBJ2-6; D unresolved. Germline CDR1 reads SEHNR; CDR2 reads FQNEAQ (reference sequence). V lost 3 bases and J 0 bases, leaving 6 bases between the germline ends. This CDR3 comprises 15 residues. CDR3 sequence: CASSLEYSGANVLTF. CDR3 DNA sequence: TGTGCCAGCAGCTTGGAGTACTCTGGGGCCAACGTCCTGACTTTC.

V is TRBV5-4 and J is TRBJ2-7, with 7 bases that match TRBD2. V dropped 3 bases and J dropped 2; count of bases not matched to a gene: 5. This CDR3 spans 14 amino acids. Germline V gives CDR1 SGHNT, CDR2 YYREEE (reference sequence). In nucleotides, the CDR3 is TGTGCCAGCAGCTGGGACGGGGGGACCTACGAGCAGTACTTC. Residues: CASSWDGGTYEQYF.

The chain employs TRBV2 and TRBJ2-7, with TRBD1 as a possible D gene (5 bases). V was pared by 8 bases and J by 2 bases, with 19 bases between. This CDR3 has 15 amino acids. CDR1 and CDR2 from the germline V gene are SNHLY and FYNNEI. In DNA, the CDR3 is TGTGCCAGCTACCCCCCCCAGGGTGGGCCCTACGAGCAGTACTTC. Protein: CASYPPQGGPYEQYF. Drawing the rest from reference TRBV2 and TRBJ2-7, the complete variable domain is EPEVTQTPSHQVTQMGQEVILRCVPISNHLYFYWYRQILGQKVEFLVSFYNNEISEKSEIFDDQFSVERPDGSNFTLKIRSTKLEDSAMYFCASYPPQGGPYEQYFGPGTRLTVT.

V is TRBV23-1 and J is TRBJ1-1, with no clear D. TRBV23-1 qualifies as an ORF whose function is uncertain. The length of the CDR3 is 12 residues. V lost 2 bases and J 0 bases, leaving 1 base between the germline ends. DNA for the CDR3: TGCGCCAGCAGTCAAATGAACACTGAAGCTTTCTTT. Its protein product is CASSQMNTEAFF.

V gene TRBV7-2 combines with J gene TRBJ2-7; perhaps TRBD2 as D (5 bases). Trimming removed 5 bases at V and 3 bases at J, with 20 bases between. The CDR3 spans 16 residues. From germline, CDR1 is SGHTA and CDR2 FQGNSA. CDR3 DNA sequence: TGTGCCAGCAGCCCGGACTCCTGGGGTCTAGGCTACGAGCAGTACTTC. Protein sequence: CASSPDSWGLGYEQYF.

This clone was counted a few times. Relative to the germline gene, one junction end is altered; a read error may explain this. The gene calls are TRBV29-1 and TRBJ1-2, with D perhaps TRBD1 (6 bases). The V gene's germline CDR1 is SQVTM and CDR2 ANQGSEA. The CDR3 is made up of 11 amino acids. CDR3 amino acids: CALEGGGGYTF. The CDR3 DNA reads TGTGCTTTGGAGGGGGGCGGTGGCTACACCTTC.

The chain links TRBV30 to TRBJ1-1; 7 bases match TRBD1. The CDR3 contains 11 residues. With V trimmed by 2 bases and J by 7 bases, 1 base remained unmatched. Looked up from germline, CDR1 is GTSNPN and CDR2 is SVGIG (reference sequence). The CDR3: CAWSPGGEAFF. CDR3 DNA sequence: TGTGCCTGGAGTCCAGGGGGTGAAGCTTTCTTT.

The CDR3 reads CASIGQDGYEQYF. CDR3 bases: TGTGCCAGCATCGGACAGGACGGCTACGAGCAGTACTTC. This sequence joins TRBV11-2 and TRBJ2-7, with 7 bases aligning to TRBD1. The J segment lost 3 bases and the V segment lost 7 bases, leaving 6 bases of the junction unmatched. The CDR3 covers 13 residues. Germline V gives CDR1 SGHAT, CDR2 FQNNGV.